Listed here are 6 T cell receptor beta chains from one sample, sequenced in a study of identical twins. From the 5' RACE reads, TCRdb called clonotypes with MiXCR, one entry per CDR3 protein. The table lists approximately 890,000 distinct CDR3 sequences, around 12% of them singletons, with 1.5% to 2% in the top ten. The sample also formed part of further work on yellow fever vaccine responses in identical twins.

Sequenced: PBMCs. The receptors derive from a woman younger than 30 in good health.

The chain carries TRBV6-2 or TRBV6-3 and TRBJ1-1; weak D call: TRBD1 (6 bases). Germline loops: CDR1 MNHEY, CDR2 SVGEGT. V gave up 10 bases and J gave up 8 bases, with 14 bases separating them. The CDR3 extends over 11 amino acids. CDR3 sequence reads: CATLGGTEAFF. The DNA for the CDR3 is TGTGCCACCTTAGGGGGGACCGAAGCTTTCTTT.

This clonotype was picked up many times. The chain employs TRBV7-6 and TRBJ1-3, with D possibly TRBD1 on 6 matching bases. The CDR3 runs 14 residues. The germline CDR1 and CDR2 sequences are SGHVS and FNYEAQ. Between the trimmed V and J ends, which lost 5 bases and 2 bases, there was a span of 10 bases. CDR3 region: CASSPGQPGNTIYF. CDR3 sequence (DNA): TGTGCCAGCAGCCCAGGACAGCCTGGAAACACCATATATTTT.

This clonotype was seen a handful of times. The rearrangement links TRBV5-1 to TRBJ2-5; D may be TRBD1 (6 bases). CDR3 size: 14 residues. Looked up from germline, CDR1 is SGHRS and CDR2 is YFSETQ. V lost 3 bases and J 1 base, leaving 10 bases between the germline ends. The CDR3 DNA reads as TGCGCCAGCAGCTCACAGGGTATCCAAGAGACCCAGTACTTC. Translation gives CASSSQGIQETQYF.

Remarks on this clonotype: Its ends do not fully match the called genes, so a read error is possible. The rearrangement links TRBV12-3 or TRBV12-4 to TRBJ2-3; 8 bases map to TRBD2. The CDR3 consists of 18 residues. The CDR3 loop reads CTSSLSGTRPISTDTQYF. CDR3 coding DNA: TGTACCAGCAGTTTATCCGGGACTAGACCTATTAGCACAGATACGCAGTATTTT.

This clonotype has more than one count but fewer than ten. The chain couples TRBV7-9 to TRBJ2-2; unclear D gene. Germline V lookup: CDR1 SEHNR, CDR2 FQNEAQ (reference sequence). Deletions cut 2 bases from V and 5 bases from J, with 9 bases between. The CDR3 runs 14 residues. The CDR3 spells CASSLYLKTGELFF. The CDR3 DNA sequence: TGTGCCAGCAGCTTATACTTGAAGACCGGGGAGCTGTTTTTT.

The chain carries TRBV5-4 and TRBJ1-1, with D tentatively TRBD1 (5 bases). The CDR3 runs 14 residues. V lost 4 bases, J lost 4 bases, and 14 bases lay in between. Germline V lookup: CDR1 SGHNT, CDR2 YYREEE (reference sequence). This CDR3 is CASSATSGGTEAFF. CDR3 nucleotide sequence: TGTGCCAGCAGCGCGACGAGCGGGGGCACTGAAGCTTTCTTT.